This is a list of T cell receptor beta chains from one sample in a study of blood T cell repertoires in COVID-19. Assay used: immunoSEQ multiplex PCR; TCRdb lists only in-frame clones, some missing. Here the sample spans 150,000 or so clones, less than 85% being singletons. The material sequenced was PBMCs or T cells enriched from blood (not recorded which). Receptors originate from a woman in her forties or fifties who had recovered from COVID-19. Each CDR3 is given with its conserved first and last residue. A D gene is named only where the DNA matches it firmly. Not every row has a clone size; where given, it reads once, few, many or a size class.

cdr3_aa cdr3_nt v_call d_call clone_size j_call
CAISESGQGLWHQPQHF TGTGCCATCAGTGAGTCGGGACAGGGGCTTTGGCATCAGCCCCAGCATTTT TRBV10-3 TRBD1 - TRBJ1-5
CASSPGGVRGPTEAFF TGTGCCAGCAGCCCAGGGGGCGTCAGGGGGCCCACTGAAGCTTTCTTT TRBV7-9 TRBD1 few TRBJ1-1
CASSPGRVSGGLSTDTQYF TGTGCCAGCAGCCCCGGAAGGGTATCTGGCGGGCTTAGCACAGATACGCAGTATTTT TRBV3-1/TRBV3-2 - - TRBJ2-3
CASSGEGRQPQHF TGTGCCAGCAGCGGGGAGGGTAGGCAGCCCCAGCATTTT TRBV6-5 - - TRBJ1-5
CASSPGTANYGYTF TGCGCCAGCAGCCCCGGGACAGCAAACTATGGCTACACCTTC TRBV5-1 TRBD1 - TRBJ1-2
CASSLKQGANYGYTF TGTGCCAGCAGCCTAAAACAGGGGGCAAACTATGGCTACACCTTC TRBV5-5 TRBD1 - TRBJ1-2
CASRTRNGAEAFF TGTGCCAGCAGGACCAGGAACGGCGCTGAAGCTTTCTTT TRBV6-5 - - TRBJ1-1
CASRQGANTEAFF TGTGCCAGCAGGCAGGGGGCCAACACTGAAGCTTTCTTT TRBV11-2 TRBD1 - TRBJ1-1
CASSIGTRNTEAFF TGTGCCAGTAGTATTGGGACACGGAACACTGAAGCTTTCTTT TRBV19 - - TRBJ1-1
CASSASGRNTGELFF TGTGCCAGCAGCGCGAGCGGGAGGAACACCGGGGAGCTGTTTTTT TRBV7-8 TRBD2 few TRBJ2-2
CASSRQYNEQFF TGTGCCAGCAGCCGACAGTACAATGAGCAGTTCTTC TRBV2 - - TRBJ2-1
CASTLMGLGTDTQYF TGTGCCAGCACCTTAATGGGACTAGGCACAGATACGCAGTATTTT TRBV27 TRBD2 once TRBJ2-3
CASSLSGEWNTIYF TGTGCCAGCAGCTTATCGGGGGAATGGAACACCATATATTTT TRBV7-2 - - TRBJ1-3
CASSGQGTNNSPLHF TGTGCCAGCAGCGGACAGGGGACTAATAATTCACCCCTCCACTTT TRBV2 TRBD1 - TRBJ1-6
CATSDGSGSLGETQYF TGTGCCACCAGTGATGGTAGCGGGAGCTTAGGAGAGACCCAGTACTTC TRBV24-1 TRBD2 - TRBJ2-5
CASSLAAAAPHSPLHF TGTGCCAGCAGCTTAGCGGCAGCGGCTCCCCACTCACCCCTCCACTTT TRBV7-9 - few TRBJ1-6
CASSSDGGNQPQHF TGTGCCAGTAGTTCGGACGGGGGCAATCAGCCCCAGCATTTT TRBV19 - - TRBJ1-5